The sequence of this T cell receptor beta chain was determined in a study of tumor and adjacent non-tumor tissue in lung cancer (dated by TCRdb to 2016 to 2019). Describing the broader study: Of the cohort, 12 patients had adenocarcinoma, 2 had squamous cell carcinoma and 1 had small cell lung cancer. The roughly 15 patients were aged about 30 to 76 years, included 10 men and 5 women, and had TNM stage I to III disease. Sequencing produced roughly 130 million productive TCRbeta reads in total, an average of approximately 4.1 million reads per sample. Using bulk TCRbeta repertoires from 15 lung cancer patients, the study set lung tumor tissue side by side with matched distant non-tumor lung tissue. TCRbeta CDR3 sequencing was performed on thirty paired specimens, with one tumor sample and one normal lung sample collected per patient. Study-level results and caveats: Peripheral blood was not sequenced, so blood TCRbeta repertoires were not examined in the lung cancer patients of the study. TCR diversity (inverse Simpson) was significantly higher in tumor than in normal lung tissue (roughly 430 vs 170, P = 0.0075, Mann-Whitney U test). The sequencing platform is not named in the methods, and unique molecular identifiers are not mentioned. The top 100 clones accounted for a significantly larger cumulative portion of the repertoire in normal lung than in tumor tissue. With only about 16 patients in the cohort, the authors noted that larger samples and more detailed clinical data are needed. Younger patients had significantly higher TCR diversity, and higher tumor TCR diversity was associated with shorter overall and disease-free survival.

The library was built by means of multiplex PCR. Sequencing was performed on an Illumina HiSeq 2500. TCRbeta libraries were built by three rounds of nested PCR using primers (Table S4), following protocols modified from ARM-PCR. Before sequencing, PCR products in the 200-500 bp range were cut out of the gel and cleaned up using the QIAquick gel extraction kit. The source study handled its data this way. Trimmomatic was used to clean the reads, FLASH merged the cleaned reads into complete CDR3 sequences, and MiTCR assigned the sequences to V(D)J germline segments. Clonal diversity was calculated as the inverse Simpson's index using VDJtools. Productive reads were defined as in-frame sequences without a premature stop codon. TCRdb itself trimmed the public reads at Q25 with fastp, ran MiXCR and retained productive beta chains. CDR3 protein duplicates are merged, each entry listing the most common genes and DNA. TCRdb assigned the V and J calls; the authors' analysis was not used. A total of about 110,000 distinct CDR3 sequences appear in this sample, around 75% of them only once. About 40% of the sample is taken by the ten largest.

Points on this clonotype: Its antigen remains unidentified. This may arise from a read error, as a much more abundant clone is one base away.

Counted from cysteine to phenylalanine, this CDR3 has 16 amino acids. Left in the record is the CDR3 DNA by itself, 48 bases read in frame from the first base. At the junction V is shortened by 6 bases and J by 2 bases, with 19 bases in between. Per the germline V gene (reference sequence), SGHKS is the CDR1 and YYEKEE is the CDR2. RNA was extracted from bulk unsorted tissue and checked for quality with a NanoDrop ND-1000 and an Agilent 2100. All donors had newly diagnosed lung cancer, had not received prior chemotherapy, and were admitted for thoracic surgery in China between August and November 2014. Patients who had received previous radiotherapy or chemotherapy, or who had another concurrent cancer, were excluded from the study. Surgical tissue pieces of about 1-2.1 cm3 were preserved in RNAlater solution and stored at -80 °C until use.

What was sequenced was lung tumor tissue. The receptor chain draws on TRBV5-5 and TRBJ2-3, and the D gene may be TRBD1, 5 bases matching. This clonotype was sampled from a woman aged 55-69 years with non-small cell lung cancer. The CDR3 has the sequence CASNLRTRQSTDTQYF. Read as DNA, the sequence is TGTGCCAGCAACCTTAGAACACGACAGTCCACAGATACGCAGTATTTT.